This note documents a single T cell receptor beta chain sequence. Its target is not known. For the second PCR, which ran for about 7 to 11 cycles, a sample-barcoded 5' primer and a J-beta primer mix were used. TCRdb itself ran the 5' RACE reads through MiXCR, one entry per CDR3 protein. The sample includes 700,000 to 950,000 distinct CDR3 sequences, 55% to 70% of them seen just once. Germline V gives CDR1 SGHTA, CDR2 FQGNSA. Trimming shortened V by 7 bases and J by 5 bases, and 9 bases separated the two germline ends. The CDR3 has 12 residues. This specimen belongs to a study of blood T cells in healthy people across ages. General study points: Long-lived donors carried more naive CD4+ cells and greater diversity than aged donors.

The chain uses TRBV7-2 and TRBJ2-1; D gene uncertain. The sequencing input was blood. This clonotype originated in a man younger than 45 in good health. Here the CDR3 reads CASKRQHNEQFF. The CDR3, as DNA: TGTGCCAGCAAGAGACAACACAATGAGCAGTTCTTC.